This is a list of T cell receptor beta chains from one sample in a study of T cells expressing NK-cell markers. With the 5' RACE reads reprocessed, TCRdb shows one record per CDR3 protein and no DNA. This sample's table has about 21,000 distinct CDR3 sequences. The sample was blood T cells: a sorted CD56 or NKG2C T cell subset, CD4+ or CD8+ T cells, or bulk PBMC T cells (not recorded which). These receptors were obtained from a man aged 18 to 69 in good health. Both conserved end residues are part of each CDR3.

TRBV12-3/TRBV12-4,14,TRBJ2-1,CASSLRTRREEQFF
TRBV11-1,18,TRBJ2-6,CASSPDSVTRSGANVLTF
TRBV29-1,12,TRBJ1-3,CSVLVLGNTIYF
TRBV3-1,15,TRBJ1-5,CASSQGKYSNQPQHF
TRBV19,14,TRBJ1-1,CASSIPGGYTEAFF
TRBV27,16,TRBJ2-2,CASSFTGTGGTGELFF
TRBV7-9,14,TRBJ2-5,CASSPGPLGETQYF
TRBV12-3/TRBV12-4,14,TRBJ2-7,CASSFGQSSYEQYF
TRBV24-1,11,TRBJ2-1,CATTDNNEQFF
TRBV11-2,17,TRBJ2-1,CASSLDARASSYNEQFF
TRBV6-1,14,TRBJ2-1,CASNQLAGGHEQFF
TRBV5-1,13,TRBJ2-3,CASWTQSTDTQYF
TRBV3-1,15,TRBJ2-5,CASSQDSGSQETQYF
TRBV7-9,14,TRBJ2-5,CASSRSGVGETQYF
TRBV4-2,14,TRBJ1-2,CASSQGYGSYGYTF
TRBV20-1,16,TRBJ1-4,CSASRQDLKTNEKLFF
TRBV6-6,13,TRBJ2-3,CASSYRYWDTQYF
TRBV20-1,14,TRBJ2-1,CSAIRTGAYNEQFF
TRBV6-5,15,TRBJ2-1,CASSYPRTDYNEQFF
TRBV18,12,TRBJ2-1,CASSPIINEQFF
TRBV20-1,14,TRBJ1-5,CSAGTSGGSQPQHF
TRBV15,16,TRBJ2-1,CATSRVELAGLNEQFF
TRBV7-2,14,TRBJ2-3,CASSLGFSGGTQYF
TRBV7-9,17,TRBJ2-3,CASSSELAGVATDTQYF